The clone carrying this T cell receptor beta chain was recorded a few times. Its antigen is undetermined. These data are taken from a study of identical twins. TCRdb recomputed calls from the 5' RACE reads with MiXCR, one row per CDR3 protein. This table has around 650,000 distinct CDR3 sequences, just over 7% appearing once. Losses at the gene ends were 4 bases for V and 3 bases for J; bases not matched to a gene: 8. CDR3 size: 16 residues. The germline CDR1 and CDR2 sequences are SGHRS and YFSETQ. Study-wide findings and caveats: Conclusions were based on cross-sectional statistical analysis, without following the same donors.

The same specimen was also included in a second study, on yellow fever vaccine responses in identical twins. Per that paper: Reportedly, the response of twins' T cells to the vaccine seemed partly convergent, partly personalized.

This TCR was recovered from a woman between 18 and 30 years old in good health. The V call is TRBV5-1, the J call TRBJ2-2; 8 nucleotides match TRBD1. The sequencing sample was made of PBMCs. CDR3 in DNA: TGCGCCAGCAGCCGAACGACAGGGGTCGACACCGGGGAGCTGTTTTTT. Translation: CASSRTTGVDTGELFF.